This TCR beta chain came from a study of shared clonotypes between healthy human individuals. Across the study: CD4 naive and CD4 memory each took three plates per donor, while CD8 naive took two and CD8 memory one. Study findings and constraints: Generally, naive subsets (rather than memory subsets) showed larger estimated richness. The four-donor shared clonotypes exceeded non-shared clonotypes in generation probability, with non-shared ones scoring lower.

Naive-designated CD8 cells lacked CD45RO, were positively enriched for CCR7, and omitted terminally differentiated effector memory CD45RA+ cells. V lost 3 bases and J lost 2, with 6 bases in between. This CDR3 has 13 residues. The germline V gene has CDR1 LNHDA and CDR2 SQIVND (reference sequence). In regard to this clone: The antigen remains undetermined.

Sequencing was performed with immunoSEQ multiplex PCR; in TCRdb, only in-frame clones are kept and a portion is missing. This table holds around 2,000,000 clones, about 95% found once. The gene calls are TRBV19 and TRBJ2-3; D gene ambiguous. This TCR was sampled from a young man in good health. The sample comprised naive CD8+ T cells sorted from blood. The CDR3 bases are TGTGCCAGTAGTATCCCTTACACAGATACGCAGTATTTT. Protein: CASSIPYTDTQYF.